This entry lists 24 T cell receptor beta chains sequenced from one sample in a study of shared clonotypes between healthy human individuals. The table came from immunoSEQ multiplex PCR; TCRdb's copy has only in-frame clones and leaves some out. Found here are more than 900,000 clones, roughly 74% of them singletons; the top ten hold 0.55% to 0.7%. The sample consisted of memory CD4+ T cells from PBMCs. The subset: CD45RA-negative fraction. The receptors shown here come from a man younger than 35 in good health. Some clones in this sample may be carry-over from other donors' samples.

The chain carries TRBV19 and TRBJ1-1; TRBD1 aligns across 10 bases. CDR1 and CDR2 from the germline V gene are LNHDA and SQIVND (reference sequence). Unmatched junction bases numbered 8, after V lost 6 bases and J lost 10 bases. The CDR3 consists of 13 residues. As DNA, the CDR3 is TGTGCCAGTAGGGGGACTGGGGACAGGGGAGCTTTCTTT. It is translated as CASRGTGDRGAFF. Using reference TRBV19 and TRBJ1-1 for the parts outside the CDR3, the full variable domain is DGGITQSPKYLFRKEGQNVTLSCEQNLNHDAMYWYRQDPGQGLRLIYYSQIVNDFQKGDIAEGYSVSREKKESFPLTVTSAQKNPTAFYLCASRGTGDRGAFFGQGTRLTVV.

This rearrangement joins TRBV6-4 to TRBJ2-5; D is unresolved. The length of the CDR3 is 14 residues. V was shortened by 6 bases and J by 2 bases, with 13 bases between the two germline ends. In germline, CDR1 is MRHNA, CDR2 SNTAGT. The CDR3, as DNA: TGTGCCAGCAGAGAGGTGCAGGAACAAGAGACCCAGTACTTC. It translates to CASREVQEQETQYF.

The chain recombines TRBV7-9 with TRBJ2-5; D tentatively fits TRBD1 or TRBD2 (6 bases each). Germline lookup yields CDR1 SEHNR and CDR2 FQNEAQ (reference sequence). The CDR3 is 15 residues long. V gave up 1 base and J gave up 5 bases, with 14 bases separating them. The chain's CDR3 is CASSLVGGAGETQYF. The CDR3, as DNA: TGTGCCAGCAGCTTAGTCGGGGGCGCTGGGGAGACCCAGTACTTC.

CDR3 nucleotides: TGTGCCAGCAGCGGTCAGACCCCTAGCACAGATACGCAGTATTTT. Translation: CASSGQTPSTDTQYF. The chain joins TRBV9 to TRBJ2-3, with no clear D. The CDR3 consists of 15 residues. V was pared by 3 bases and J by 0 bases, with 11 bases between. Germline values: CDR1 SGDLS, CDR2 YYNGEE.

In this sample, this clone turned up once. The rearrangement joins TRBV7-2 to TRBJ2-3, with 7 bases identical to TRBD2. The J segment lost 0 bases and the V segment lost 2 bases, leaving 8 bases of the junction unmatched. Germline V gives CDR1 SGHTA, CDR2 FQGNSA. The CDR3 has 17 residues. The CDR3 loop is CASSLSSSGQSTDTQYF. The CDR3 DNA follows: TGTGCCAGCAGCTTAAGTTCTAGCGGCCAGAGCACAGATACGCAGTATTTT.

The V and J genes are TRBV6-5 and TRBJ1-2, with unresolved D. Germline lookup yields CDR1 MNHEY and CDR2 SVGAGI. This CDR3 has 15 amino acids. The V gene lost 7 bases and the J gene lost 7 bases, with 22 bases spanning the gap. The CDR3 bases are TGTGCCAGCAACCCCGAGTGGGAACCTCGGGGTGGCTACACCTTC. The encoded protein is CASNPEWEPRGGYTF.

The chain is built from TRBV28 and TRBJ1-2; TRBD1 matches at 7 bases. The V segment lost 6 bases and the J segment 7 bases; nucleotides outside the gene matches: 11. The CDR3 runs to 14 residues. Germline V gives CDR1 MDHEN, CDR2 SYDVKM. DNA of the CDR3: TGTGCCAGCAGCCAGACAGGGAACCTTGGTGGCTACACCTTC. Residues: CASSQTGNLGGYTF.

CDR3 sequence: CASSLGISGVLVYEQYF. CDR3 sequence (DNA): TGCGCCAGCAGCTTGGGTATTAGCGGGGTACTAGTCTACGAGCAGTACTTC. This chain links TRBV5-1 with TRBJ2-7; 8 bases match TRBD2. This CDR3 is 17 amino acids long. The germline gives CDR1 SGHRS, CDR2 YFSETQ. J gave up 3 bases and V 0 bases, and 11 bases lay outside the gene matches.

Concerning this clone itself: Compared with germline, one end of the junction differs, possibly owing to a read error. The CDR3 bases are TGTGCCAGCAGGTTGGGACCGAATAATGAAAAACTGTTTTTT. It is translated as CASRLGPNNEKLFF. V usage is TRBV5-5 and J usage is TRBJ1-4; D may be TRBD1 (5 bases). The CDR3 length is 14 residues. Germline V CDR1 and CDR2: SGHKS, YYEKEE (reference sequence).

V gene TRBV5-6 combines with J gene TRBJ1-2, with D possibly TRBD1 on 5 matching bases. Looked up from germline, CDR1 is SGHDT and CDR2 is YYEEEE. V lost 4 bases, J lost 4 bases, and 20 bases lay in between. The CDR3 spans 16 residues. Here the CDR3 reads CASSDLAGRAGYGYTF. DNA of the CDR3: TGTGCCAGCAGCGACCTAGCGGGCAGGGCTGGCTATGGCTACACCTTC.

The J gene is TRBJ2-1, the V gene TRBV10-1; D tentatively fits TRBD1 or TRBD2 (5 bases each). V lost 5 bases to trimming and J lost 9 bases, with 14 bases between them. Germline CDR1 is WNHNN and CDR2 is SYGVQD (reference sequence). This CDR3 spans 13 amino acids. The CDR3 DNA reads TGCGCCAGCAGTTCAGATGGGGGACGTGAGCAGTTCTTC. This gives the protein CASSSDGGREQFF.

Only one count was recorded for this clone. The V and J genes are TRBV25-1 and TRBJ2-7, with 10 bases aligning to TRBD1. Germline V gives CDR1 MGHDK, CDR2 SYGVNS. The CDR3 extends over 13 amino acids. V dropped 6 bases and J dropped 6; count of bases not matched to a gene: 5. The chain's CDR3 is CASRRTGGLEQYF. The CDR3 region has the DNA TGTGCCAGCAGAAGGACAGGGGGTCTCGAGCAGTACTTC.

This rearrangement joins TRBV5-1 to TRBJ2-1, with D hard to call. Trimming stripped 4 bases from V and 0 bases from J, with 11 bases between. Germline V gene sequence: CDR1 SGHRS, CDR2 YFSETQ. The CDR3 has 15 amino acids. The CDR3 DNA sequence: TGCGCCAGCAGCCTCGAAACGATCTCCTACAATGAGCAGTTCTTC. Its protein product is CASSLETISYNEQFF.

The chain couples TRBV5-1 to TRBJ2-2; TRBD1 matches at 10 bases. Trimming at V came to 4 bases and at J to 6 bases, leaving 6 bases not matched to a gene. The CDR3 contains 15 residues. Germline lookup yields CDR1 SGHRS and CDR2 YFSETQ. The CDR3, as DNA: TGCGCCAGCAGCCCACGTGGACAGGGGGCCGGGGAGCTGTTTTTT. Protein product: CASSPRGQGAGELFF. The complete variable domain, with remaining parts taken from reference TRBV5-1 and TRBJ2-2, reads KAGVTQTPRYLIKTRGQQVTLSCSPISGHRSVSWYQQTPGQGLQFLFEYFSETQRNKGNFPGRFSGRQFSNSRSEMNVSTLELGDSALYLCASSPRGQGAGELFFGEGSRLTVL.

The chain recombines TRBV9 with TRBJ1-1; 9 bases agree with TRBD1. The CDR3 contains 14 residues. With 4 bases clipped from V and 9 bases from J, the junction kept 10 bases outside the gene matches. CDR1 and CDR2 from the germline V gene are SGDLS and YYNGEE. The CDR3 DNA sequence: TGTGCCAGCAGCCCAACATACGGACAGGGGAAAGCTTTCTTT. Amino acids: CASSPTYGQGKAFF.

V usage is TRBV29-1 and J usage is TRBJ1-2; D ambiguous. Germline V gene lookup returns CDR1 SQVTM and CDR2 ANQGSEA. Deletions cut 7 bases from V and 7 bases from J, with 31 bases between. This CDR3 is built from 17 residues. The CDR3: CSASGGEGGLASGGYTF. CDR3 DNA: TGCAGCGCATCCGGCGGGGAGGGCGGCCTGGCGTCGGGTGGCTACACCTTC.

J is TRBJ1-1 and V is TRBV7-8; D is possibly TRBD1 (5 bases). Per the germline V gene, CDR1 is SGHVS and CDR2 is FQNEAQ. The CDR3 consists of 15 residues. The ends were cut back, 5 bases at V and 1 base at J, with 14 bases in the middle. CDR3 region: CASSLTADRNTEAFF. The CDR3 DNA sequence: TGTGCCAGCAGCCTGACGGCAGACAGGAACACTGAAGCTTTCTTT.

The CDR3: CASSPAGPTDTQYF. The CDR3 bases are TGTGCCAGCAGCCCGGCGGGACCAACGGATACGCAGTATTTT. V gene TRBV7-6 combines with J gene TRBJ2-3; TRBD2 is a possible D gene (6 bases). The germline CDR1 and CDR2 sequences are SGHVS and FNYEAQ. The ends were cut back, 5 bases at V and 6 bases at J, with 15 bases in the middle. The CDR3 runs to 14 residues.

V is TRBV11-2 and J is TRBJ2-7; D might be TRBD2 (5 bases). The CDR3 totals 14 residues. The germline V gene has CDR1 SGHAT and CDR2 FQNNGV. Trimming cost V 1 base and J 7 bases, with 14 bases left between them. The CDR3 DNA follows: TGTGCCAGCAGCTTAGTCGGGATCGGAGAGGAGCAGTACTTC. Translated: CASSLVGIGEEQYF. Based on the CDR3 plus reference TRBV11-2 and TRBJ2-7, the full variable domain is EAGVAQSPRYKIIEKRQSVAFWCNPISGHATLYWYQQILGQGPKLLIQFQNNGVVDDSQLPKDRFSAERLKGVDSTLKIQPAKLEDSAVYLCASSLVGIGEEQYFGPGTRLTVT.

As concerns this clone: With a far larger clone one base away, a read error is the likely cause. The rearrangement joins TRBV5-4 to TRBJ2-5; D unclear. There are 11 residues in the CDR3. V lost 1 base and J lost 2, with 0 bases in between. The germline CDR1 and CDR2 sequences are SGHNT and YYREEE (reference sequence). The CDR3 nucleotides read TGTGCCAGCAGCTTGCAAGAGACCCAGTACTTC. This encodes CASSLQETQYF. Variable domain in full (rest from reference TRBV5-4 and TRBJ2-5): ETGVTQSPTHLIKTRGQQVTLRCSSQSGHNTVSWYQQALGQGPQFIFQYYREEENGRGNFPPRFSGLQFPNYSSELNVNALELDDSALYLCASSLQETQYFGPGTRLLVL.

This chain uses TRBV7-2 with TRBJ2-3; tentatively, D is TRBD1 or TRBD2 (5 bases each). Germline-derived CDR1 and CDR2 are SGHTA and FQGNSA. V was clipped by 0 bases and J by 0 bases, with 13 bases between them. There are 17 residues in the CDR3. The CDR3 loop reads CASSLAPVGPSTDTQYF. CDR3 in DNA: TGTGCCAGCAGCTTAGCGCCCGTGGGACCGAGCACAGATACGCAGTATTTT. Full variable domain (remainder filled in from reference TRBV7-2 and TRBJ2-3): GAGVSQSPSNKVTEKGKDVELRCDPISGHTALYWYRQSLGQGLEFLIYFQGNSAPDKSGLPSDRFSAERTGGSVSTLTIQRTQQEDSAVYLCASSLAPVGPSTDTQYFGPGTRLTVL.

This chain joins TRBV15 and TRBJ2-1; tentative D call: TRBD2 (5 bases). The V and J ends lost 5 bases and 6 bases respectively, with 17 bases between them. The germline gives CDR1 LNHNV, CDR2 YYDKDF (reference sequence). The length of the CDR3 is 15 residues. The CDR3 reads CATSSPGLGLNEQFF. CDR3 bases: TGTGCCACCAGCTCCCCGGGGTTGGGCCTCAATGAGCAGTTCTTC.

This clone has just a few counts. The chain employs TRBV6-1 and TRBJ2-2; a possible D gene is TRBD1 (5 bases). The V gene lost 3 bases and the J gene lost 1 base, with 12 bases spanning the gap. The CDR3 is 16 residues long. Looked up from germline, CDR1 is MNHNS and CDR2 is SASEGT. CDR3 sequence: CASSDMVTVNTGELFF. CDR3 in DNA: TGTGCCAGCAGTGATATGGTGACAGTGAACACCGGGGAGCTGTTTTTT.

The chain has TRBV6-5 and TRBJ2-7, with 9 bases that match TRBD1. The length of the CDR3 is 15 residues. The J segment lost 4 bases and the V segment lost 6 bases, leaving 10 bases of the junction unmatched. Germline assignment: CDR1 MNHEY and CDR2 SVGAGI. In DNA, the CDR3 is TGTGCCAGCAGCCAGGGACAGGGCGTGAAATACGAGCAGTACTTC. This sequence encodes CASSQGQGVKYEQYF.